These 6 T cell receptor beta chains share one sample of origin, sequenced in a study of CD8 T cells in ankylosing spondylitis. TCRdb itself ran the 5' RACE reads through MiXCR, one entry per CDR3 protein. Found here are approximately 440,000 distinct CDR3 sequences, 15% to 20% of them singletons; the top ten hold over 0.9%. Study outcomes and limitations: Several highly homologous variants made up a TCR beta motif that seemed to typify ankylosing spondylitis blood.

The antigens for these receptors are not known. The sample taken for sequencing was blood, either unsorted or a sorted T cell fraction (not recorded which). These receptors all come from a male donor with ankylosing spondylitis.

The J gene is TRBJ1-3, the V gene TRBV7-2, with a tentative D call TRBD1 (6 bases). This CDR3 comprises 15 residues. Germline CDR1 reads SGHTA; CDR2 reads FQGNSA. V was pared by 6 bases and J by 2 bases, with 14 bases between. CDR3 protein: CASRTGQTPGNTIYF. The CDR3 DNA sequence: TGTGCCAGCAGAACGGGACAAACTCCTGGAAACACCATATATTTT. The variable domain in full, completed from reference TRBV7-2 and TRBJ1-3, reads GAGVSQSPSNKVTEKGKDVELRCDPISGHTALYWYRQSLGQGLEFLIYFQGNSAPDKSGLPSDRFSAERTGGSVSTLTIQRTQQEDSAVYLCASRTGQTPGNTIYFGEGSWLTVV.

The genes are TRBV4-1 and TRBJ1-2; 9 bases are shared with TRBD1. Trimming at V came to 2 bases and at J to 1 base, leaving 2 bases not matched to a gene. The CDR3 totals 15 residues. CDR1 and CDR2 from the germline V gene are MGHRA and YSYEKL. The DNA of the CDR3 is TGCGCCAGCAGCCAAAGGACAGGGGATAACTATGGCTACACCTTC. It translates to CASSQRTGDNYGYTF.

Here the CDR3 reads CASSSDGGTGELFF. In nucleotides, the CDR3 is TGTGCCAGCAGCTCGGACGGGGGGACCGGGGAGCTGTTTTTT. The V gene is TRBV5-6, the J gene TRBJ2-2; 7 nucleotides agree with TRBD2. This CDR3 is built from 14 residues. J gave up 5 bases and V 3 bases, and 4 bases lay outside the gene matches. The V gene's germline CDR1 is SGHDT and CDR2 YYEEEE. The complete variable domain, with remaining parts taken from reference TRBV5-6 and TRBJ2-2, reads DAGVTQSPTHLIKTRGQQVTLRCSPKSGHDTVSWYQQALGQGPQFIFQYYEEEERQRGNFPDRFSGHQFPNYSSELNVNALLLGDSALYLCASSSDGGTGELFFGEGSRLTVL.

The chain combines TRBV21-1 with TRBJ1-6. TRBV21-1 is annotated as a pseudogene. The CDR3 is 19 amino acids. This CDR3 reads CASSKVEAGEGPSDSPLHF. CDR3 nucleotide sequence: TGTGCCAGCAGCAAAGTAGAGGCAGGGGAGGGTCCCTCGGATTCACCCCTCCACTTT.

This clonotype was seen a handful of times. The genes are TRBV11-2 and TRBJ2-1; 12 positions agree with TRBD2. The V segment lost 5 bases and the J segment 7 bases; nucleotides outside the gene matches: 6. CDR1 is SGHAT and CDR2 is FQNNGV in the germline V gene. The CDR3 runs 15 residues. The CDR3 is CASSETSGSPNEQFF. CDR3 DNA sequence: TGTGCCAGCAGCGAGACTAGCGGGAGTCCGAATGAGCAGTTCTTC.

In this sample, this clonotype turned up many times. The chain employs TRBV6-1 and TRBJ2-1; 11 bases match TRBD2. CDR3 length equals 15 residues. J gave up 3 bases and V 7 bases, and 5 bases lay outside the gene matches. CDR1 is MNHNS, CDR2 SASEGT, per germline. As DNA, the CDR3 is TGTGCCAGCATTCCGGGACTAGCGGTCTACAATGAGCAGTTCTTC. Encoded protein: CASIPGLAVYNEQFF.